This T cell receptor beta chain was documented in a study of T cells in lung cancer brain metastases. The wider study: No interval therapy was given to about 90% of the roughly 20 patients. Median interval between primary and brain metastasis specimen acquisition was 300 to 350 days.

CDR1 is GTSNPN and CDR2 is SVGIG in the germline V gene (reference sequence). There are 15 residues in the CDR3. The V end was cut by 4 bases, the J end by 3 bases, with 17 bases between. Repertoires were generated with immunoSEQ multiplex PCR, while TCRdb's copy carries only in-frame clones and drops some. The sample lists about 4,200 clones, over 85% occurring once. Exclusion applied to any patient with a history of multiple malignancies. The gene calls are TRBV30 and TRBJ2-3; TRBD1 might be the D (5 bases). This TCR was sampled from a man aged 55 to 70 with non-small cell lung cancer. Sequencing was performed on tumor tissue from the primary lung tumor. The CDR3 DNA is TGTGCCTGGACCTACCAGGGAATGGTTACAGATACGCAGTATTTT. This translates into CAWTYQGMVTDTQYF.